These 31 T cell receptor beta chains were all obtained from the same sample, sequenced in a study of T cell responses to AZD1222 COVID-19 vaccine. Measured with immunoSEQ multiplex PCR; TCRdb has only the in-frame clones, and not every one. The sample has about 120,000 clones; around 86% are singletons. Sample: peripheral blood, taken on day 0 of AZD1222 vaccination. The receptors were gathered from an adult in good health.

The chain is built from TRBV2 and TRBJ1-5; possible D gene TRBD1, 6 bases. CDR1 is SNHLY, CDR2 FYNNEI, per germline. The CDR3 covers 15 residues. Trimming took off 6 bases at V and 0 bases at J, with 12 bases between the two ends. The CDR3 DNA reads TGTGCCAGCAGGGGCAGGGGCCCTAGCAATCAGCCCCAGCATTTT. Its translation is CASRGRGPSNQPQHF.

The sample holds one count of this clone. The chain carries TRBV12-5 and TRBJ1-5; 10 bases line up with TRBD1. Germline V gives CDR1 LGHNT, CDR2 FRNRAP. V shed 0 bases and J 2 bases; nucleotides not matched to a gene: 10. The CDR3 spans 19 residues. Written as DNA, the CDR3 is TGTGCTAGTGGTTTGGTTACCGGGACAGGGGATCCGGGCAATCAGCCCCAGCATTTT. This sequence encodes CASGLVTGTGDPGNQPQHF.

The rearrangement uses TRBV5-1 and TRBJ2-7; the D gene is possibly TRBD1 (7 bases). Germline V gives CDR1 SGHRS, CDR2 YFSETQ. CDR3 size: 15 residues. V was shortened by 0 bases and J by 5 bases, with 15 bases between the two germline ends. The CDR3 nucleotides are TGCGCCAGCAGCTTGGACGGAGGGGGCGCGGACGAGCAGTACTTC. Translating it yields CASSLDGGGADEQYF.

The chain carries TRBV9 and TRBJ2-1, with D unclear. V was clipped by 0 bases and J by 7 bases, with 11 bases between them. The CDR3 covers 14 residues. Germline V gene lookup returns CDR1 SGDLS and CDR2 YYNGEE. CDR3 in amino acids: CASSVASRSNEQFF. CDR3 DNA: TGTGCCAGCAGCGTAGCAAGCCGCTCTAATGAGCAGTTCTTC.

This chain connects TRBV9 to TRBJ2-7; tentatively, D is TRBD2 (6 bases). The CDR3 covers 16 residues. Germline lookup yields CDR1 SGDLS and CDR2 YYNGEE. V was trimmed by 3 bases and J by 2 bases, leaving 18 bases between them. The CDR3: CASSATYSTGAYEQYF. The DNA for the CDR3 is TGTGCCAGCAGCGCCACCTATTCGACGGGAGCCTACGAGCAGTACTTC.

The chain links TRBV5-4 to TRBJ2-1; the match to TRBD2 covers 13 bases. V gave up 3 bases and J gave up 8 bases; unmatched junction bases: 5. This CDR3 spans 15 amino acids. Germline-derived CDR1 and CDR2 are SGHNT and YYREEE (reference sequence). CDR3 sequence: CASSWGTSGVHEQFF. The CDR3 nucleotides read TGTGCCAGCAGCTGGGGGACTAGCGGGGTACATGAGCAGTTCTTC. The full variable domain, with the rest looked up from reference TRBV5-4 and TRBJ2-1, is ETGVTQSPTHLIKTRGQQVTLRCSSQSGHNTVSWYQQALGQGPQFIFQYYREEENGRGNFPPRFSGLQFPNYSSELNVNALELDDSALYLCASSWGTSGVHEQFFGPGTRLTVL.

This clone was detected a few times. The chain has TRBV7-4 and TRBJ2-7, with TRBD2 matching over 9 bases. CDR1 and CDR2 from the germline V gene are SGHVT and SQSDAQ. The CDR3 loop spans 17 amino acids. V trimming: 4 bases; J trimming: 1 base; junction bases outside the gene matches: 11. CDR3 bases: TGTGCCAGCAGCTCCGACCGCCGAGCGGGGGGTTCCTACGAGCAGTACTTC. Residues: CASSSDRRAGGSYEQYF.

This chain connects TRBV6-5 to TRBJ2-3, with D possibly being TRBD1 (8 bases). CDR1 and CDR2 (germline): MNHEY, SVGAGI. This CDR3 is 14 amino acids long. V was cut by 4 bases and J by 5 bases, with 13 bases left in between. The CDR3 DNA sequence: TGTGCCAGCAGTTTGAACAGGGGGGGAGATACGCAGTATTTT. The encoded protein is CASSLNRGGDTQYF.

CDR3 bases: TGCGCCAGCACAGGCCCACCCACCGGGGAGCTGTTTTTT. Protein sequence: CASTGPPTGELFF. The rearrangement joins TRBV5-1 to TRBJ2-2; no definite D call. This CDR3 has 13 residues. The V gene's germline CDR1 is SGHRS and CDR2 YFSETQ. The V gene lost 6 bases and the J gene lost 4 bases, with 10 bases spanning the gap.

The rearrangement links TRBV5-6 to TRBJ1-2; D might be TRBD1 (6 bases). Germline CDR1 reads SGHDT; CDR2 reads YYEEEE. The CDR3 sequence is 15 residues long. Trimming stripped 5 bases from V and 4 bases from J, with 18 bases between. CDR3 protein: CASRVGAGVAYGYTF. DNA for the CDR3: TGTGCCAGCAGGGTAGGGGCAGGGGTTGCCTATGGCTACACCTTC.

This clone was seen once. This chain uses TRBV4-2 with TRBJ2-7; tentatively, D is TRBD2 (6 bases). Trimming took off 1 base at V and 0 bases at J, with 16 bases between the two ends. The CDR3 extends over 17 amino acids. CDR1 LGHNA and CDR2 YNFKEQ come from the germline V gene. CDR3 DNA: TGTGCCAGCAGCCAAGTACCAGGAGGGCCCAGCTCCTACGAGCAGTACTTC. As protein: CASSQVPGGPSSYEQYF.

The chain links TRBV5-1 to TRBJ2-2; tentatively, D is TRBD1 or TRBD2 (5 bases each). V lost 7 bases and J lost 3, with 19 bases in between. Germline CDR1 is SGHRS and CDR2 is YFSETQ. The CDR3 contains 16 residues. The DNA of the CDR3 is TGCGCCAGCGCCGAGGGGCTAGTGGCCGACACCGGGGAGCTGTTTTTT. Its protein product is CASAEGLVADTGELFF.

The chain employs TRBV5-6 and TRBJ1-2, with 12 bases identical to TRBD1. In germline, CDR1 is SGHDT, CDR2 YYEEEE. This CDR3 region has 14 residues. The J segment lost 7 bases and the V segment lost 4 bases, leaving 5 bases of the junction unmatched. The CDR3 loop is CASSPGTGGIGYTF. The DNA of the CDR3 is TGTGCCAGCAGCCCCGGGACAGGGGGCATTGGCTACACCTTC.

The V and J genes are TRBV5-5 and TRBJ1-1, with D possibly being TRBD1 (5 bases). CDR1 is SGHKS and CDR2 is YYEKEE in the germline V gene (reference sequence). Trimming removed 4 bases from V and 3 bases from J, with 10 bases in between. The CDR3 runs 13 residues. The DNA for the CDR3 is TGTGCCAGCAGCCAGCAGGGTTACACTGAAGCTTTCTTT. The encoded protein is CASSQQGYTEAFF.

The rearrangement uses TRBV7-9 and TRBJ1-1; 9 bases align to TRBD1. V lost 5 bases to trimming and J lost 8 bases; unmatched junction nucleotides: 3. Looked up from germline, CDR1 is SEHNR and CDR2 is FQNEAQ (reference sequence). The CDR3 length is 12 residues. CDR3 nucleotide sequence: TGTGCCAGCAGCGCAGGGACAGGGGAAGCTTTCTTT. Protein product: CASSAGTGEAFF.

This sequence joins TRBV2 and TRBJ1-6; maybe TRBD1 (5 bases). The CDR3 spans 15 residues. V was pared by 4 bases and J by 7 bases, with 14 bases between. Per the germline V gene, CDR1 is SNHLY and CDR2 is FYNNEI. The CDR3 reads CASSGVGTANSPLHF. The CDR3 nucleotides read TGTGCCAGCAGTGGGGTTGGGACGGCGAATTCACCCCTCCACTTT.

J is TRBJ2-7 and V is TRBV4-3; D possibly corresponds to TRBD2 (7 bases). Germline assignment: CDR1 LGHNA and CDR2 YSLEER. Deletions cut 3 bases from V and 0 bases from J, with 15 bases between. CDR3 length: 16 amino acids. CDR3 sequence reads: CASSQLWGGSSYEQYF. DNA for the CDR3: TGCGCCAGCAGCCAGTTATGGGGGGGCAGCTCCTACGAGCAGTACTTC.

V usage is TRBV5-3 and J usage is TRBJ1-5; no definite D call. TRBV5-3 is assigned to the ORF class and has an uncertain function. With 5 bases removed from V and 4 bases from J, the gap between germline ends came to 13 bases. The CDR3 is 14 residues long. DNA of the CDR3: TGTGCCAGAAGTCGAGAGGACGGGAATCAGCCCCAGCATTTT. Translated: CARSREDGNQPQHF.

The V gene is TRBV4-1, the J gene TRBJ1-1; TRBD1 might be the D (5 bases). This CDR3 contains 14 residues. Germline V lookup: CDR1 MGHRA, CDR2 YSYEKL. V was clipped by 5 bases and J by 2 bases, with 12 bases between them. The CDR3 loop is CASSYWDSNTEAFF. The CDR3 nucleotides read TGCGCCAGCAGCTACTGGGACTCCAACACTGAAGCTTTCTTT.

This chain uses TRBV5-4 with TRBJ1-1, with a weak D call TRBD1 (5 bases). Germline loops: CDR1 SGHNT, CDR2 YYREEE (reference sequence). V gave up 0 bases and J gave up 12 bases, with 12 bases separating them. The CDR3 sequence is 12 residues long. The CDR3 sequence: CASSLAGQGPFF. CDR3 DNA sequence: TGTGCCAGCAGCTTGGCCGGCCAGGGTCCTTTCTTT.

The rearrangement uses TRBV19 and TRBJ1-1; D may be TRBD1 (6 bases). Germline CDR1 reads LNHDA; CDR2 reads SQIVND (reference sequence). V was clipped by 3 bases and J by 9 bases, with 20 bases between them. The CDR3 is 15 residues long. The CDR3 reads CASSIPQGRGVKAFF. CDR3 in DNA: TGTGCCAGTAGTATCCCCCAGGGGAGGGGAGTTAAAGCTTTCTTT. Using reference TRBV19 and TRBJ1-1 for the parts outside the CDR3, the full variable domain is DGGITQSPKYLFRKEGQNVTLSCEQNLNHDAMYWYRQDPGQGLRLIYYSQIVNDFQKGDIAEGYSVSREKKESFPLTVTSAQKNPTAFYLCASSIPQGRGVKAFFGQGTRLTVV.

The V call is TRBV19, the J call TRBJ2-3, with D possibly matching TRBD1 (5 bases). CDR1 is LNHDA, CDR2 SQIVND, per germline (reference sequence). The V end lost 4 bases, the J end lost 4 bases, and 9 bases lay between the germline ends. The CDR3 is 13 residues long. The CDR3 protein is CASSKWGPDTQYF. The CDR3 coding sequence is TGTGCCAGTAGTAAATGGGGCCCAGATACGCAGTATTTT.

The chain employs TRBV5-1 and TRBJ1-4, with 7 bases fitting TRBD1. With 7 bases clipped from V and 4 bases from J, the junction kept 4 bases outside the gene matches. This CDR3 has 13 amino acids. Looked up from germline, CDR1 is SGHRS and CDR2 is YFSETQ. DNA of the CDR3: TGCGCCAGCCGGGACAGTCTTAATGAAAAACTGTTTTTT. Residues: CASRDSLNEKLFF.

CDR3 sequence: CASSYLVSTDTQYF. The CDR3 coding sequence is TGTGCCAGCAGTTACCTGGTGAGCACAGATACGCAGTATTTT. The chain has TRBV6-2 or TRBV6-3 and TRBJ2-3; D not resolved. In germline, CDR1 is MNHEY, CDR2 SVGEGT. The CDR3 has 14 amino acids. V was cut by 2 bases and J by 0 bases, with 6 bases left in between.

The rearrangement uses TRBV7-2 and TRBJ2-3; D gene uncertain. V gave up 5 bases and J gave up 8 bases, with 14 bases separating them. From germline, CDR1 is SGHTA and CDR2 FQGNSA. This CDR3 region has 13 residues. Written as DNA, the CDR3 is TGTGCCAGCAGCGTTAGTGGGGTTGGTACGCAGTATTTT. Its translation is CASSVSGVGTQYF.

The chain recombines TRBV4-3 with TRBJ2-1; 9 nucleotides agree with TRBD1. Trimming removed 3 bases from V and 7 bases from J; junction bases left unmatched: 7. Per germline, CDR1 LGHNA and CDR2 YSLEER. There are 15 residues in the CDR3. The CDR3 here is CASSQGQGVGNEQFF. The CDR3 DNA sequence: TGCGCCAGCAGCCAGGGACAGGGAGTTGGAAATGAGCAGTTCTTC.

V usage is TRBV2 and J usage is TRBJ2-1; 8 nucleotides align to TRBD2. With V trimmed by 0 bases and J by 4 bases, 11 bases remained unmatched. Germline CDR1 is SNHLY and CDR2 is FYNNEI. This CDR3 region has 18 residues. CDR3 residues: CASSEALGAGGSYNEQFF. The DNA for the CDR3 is TGTGCCAGCAGTGAAGCGCTTGGGGCGGGGGGAAGTTACAATGAGCAGTTCTTC.

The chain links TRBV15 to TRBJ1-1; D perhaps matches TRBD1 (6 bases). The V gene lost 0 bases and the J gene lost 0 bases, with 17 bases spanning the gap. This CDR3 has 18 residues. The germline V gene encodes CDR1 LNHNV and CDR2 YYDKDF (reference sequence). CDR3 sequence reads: CATSRDRRRGWMNTEAFF. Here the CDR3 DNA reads TGTGCCACCAGCAGAGACCGAAGAAGGGGGTGGATGAACACTGAAGCTTTCTTT.

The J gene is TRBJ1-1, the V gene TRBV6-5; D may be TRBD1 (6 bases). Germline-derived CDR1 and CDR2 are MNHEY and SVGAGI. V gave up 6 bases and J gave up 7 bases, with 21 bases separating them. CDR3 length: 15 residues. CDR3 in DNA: TGTGCCAGCAGCCTCCGCCCCGAGGACAGTAGTGAAGCTTTCTTT. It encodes CASSLRPEDSSEAFF.

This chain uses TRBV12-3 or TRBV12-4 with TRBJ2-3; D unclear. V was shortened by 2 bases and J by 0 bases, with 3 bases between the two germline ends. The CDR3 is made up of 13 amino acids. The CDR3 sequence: CASSLPSTDTQYF. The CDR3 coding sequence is TGTGCCAGCAGTTTACCTAGCACAGATACGCAGTATTTT.

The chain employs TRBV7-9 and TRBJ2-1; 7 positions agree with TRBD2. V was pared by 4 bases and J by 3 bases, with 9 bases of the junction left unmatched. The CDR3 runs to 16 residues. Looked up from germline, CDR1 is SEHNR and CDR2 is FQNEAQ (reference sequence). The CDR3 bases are TGTGCCAGCAGCTCCACTCTAGCGGACGTCTACAATGAGCAGTTCTTC. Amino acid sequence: CASSSTLADVYNEQFF.